The 13 T cell receptor beta chains given below trace back to one sample, sequenced in a study of shared clonotypes between healthy human individuals (dated by TCRdb to 2020 to 2022). Receptor amplification or capture employed the immunoSEQ multiplex PCR assay. TCRdb provides this immuneACCESS table in a form limited to in-frame rearrangements. Some clones are lacking; in checked studies, under half of them reflect an unresolved V gene, and why the rest are absent is not known. This sample gives some 500,000 clones in total; about 80% of them show up just once. The ten most abundant clones make up approximately 12% of the sample. Sequenced material: PBMCs. The receptors derive from a woman aged 35 to 49 in good health. Some clones in this sample may be carry-over from other donors' samples.

The CDR3 here is CASSQGGLAGKVTGELFF. Written as DNA, the CDR3 is TGCGCCAGCAGCCAAGGTGGACTAGCGGGAAAGGTCACCGGGGAGCTGTTTTTT. This chain connects TRBV4-1 to TRBJ2-2; TRBD2 matches 12 bases. J gave up 4 bases and V 1 base, and 7 bases lay outside the gene matches. The CDR3 is 18 residues long. CDR1 is MGHRA, CDR2 YSYEKL, per germline.

This clone was observed a few times. The V call is TRBV19, the J call TRBJ1-5; the match to TRBD1 covers 7 bases. The J segment lost 1 base and the V segment lost 11 bases, leaving 11 bases of the junction unmatched. This CDR3 is 15 amino acids long. The germline gives CDR1 LNHDA, CDR2 SQIVND (reference sequence). This CDR3 is CARTGTVESNQPQHF. CDR3 DNA sequence: TGTGCCCGAACGGGGACAGTTGAGAGCAATCAGCCCCAGCATTTT. Complete variable domain (other parts from reference TRBV19 and TRBJ1-5): DGGITQSPKYLFRKEGQNVTLSCEQNLNHDAMYWYRQDPGQGLRLIYYSQIVNDFQKGDIAEGYSVSREKKESFPLTVTSAQKNPTAFYLCARTGTVESNQPQHFGDGTRLSIL.

This chain links TRBV7-9 with TRBJ2-1; a possible D gene is TRBD2 (6 bases). Per germline, CDR1 SEHNR and CDR2 FQNEAQ (reference sequence). The CDR3 has 14 residues. Trimming stripped 8 bases from V and 5 bases from J, with 16 bases between. The CDR3 DNA reads TGTGCCAGCTCTCCCGGGAGTACTCACAATGAGCAGTTCTTC. Protein product: CASSPGSTHNEQFF.

The chain links TRBV10-3 to TRBJ2-5; 10 bases align to TRBD1. The germline V gene has CDR1 ENHRY and CDR2 SYGVKD. Germline trimming cut 6 bases from V and 2 bases from J; bases unmatched to any gene: 6. The CDR3 length is 15 residues. CDR3 amino acids: CAISPRDRGQETQYF. CDR3 DNA sequence: TGTGCCATCAGCCCCCGGGACAGGGGTCAAGAGACCCAGTACTTC.

The chain employs TRBV28 and TRBJ2-7; the D gene could be TRBD1 or TRBD2 (5 bases each). This CDR3 comprises 13 residues. CDR1 is MDHEN, CDR2 SYDVKM, per germline. Trimming left V 4 bases short and J 12 bases short, with 19 bases between. The chain's CDR3 is CASSYQNTGTGYF. The DNA of the CDR3 is TGTGCCAGCAGTTACCAAAATACCGGGACCGGGTACTTC.

This clone was seen only a few times. The chain links TRBV14 to TRBJ1-1, with D hard to call. Germline V gene data show CDR1 as SGHDN and CDR2 as FVKESK. V lost 4 bases and J lost 0, with 6 bases in between. This CDR3 has 13 amino acids. CDR3 residues: CASSPSLNTEAFF. Here the CDR3 DNA reads TGTGCCAGCAGCCCAAGCCTGAACACTGAAGCTTTCTTT.

The chain combines TRBV20-1 with TRBJ2-1; unclear D gene. Germline loops: CDR1 DFQATT, CDR2 SNEGSKA (reference sequence). The V end lost 2 bases, the J end lost 5 bases, and 4 bases lay between the germline ends. The CDR3 length is 11 residues. The CDR3, as DNA: TGCAGTGCTAGAACGCACAATGAGCAGTTCTTC. It encodes CSARTHNEQFF.

The V and J genes are TRBV6-5 and TRBJ2-5; D is unclear. There are 14 residues in the CDR3. Germline CDR1 and CDR2: MNHEY and SVGAGI. V was pared by 0 bases and J by 1 base, with 6 bases between. The chain's CDR3 is CASSYSGLQETQYF. The DNA of the CDR3 is TGTGCCAGCAGTTACTCGGGCCTCCAAGAGACCCAGTACTTC.

About this clone: This clone may be a read error of a much larger clone one base away. Within the sample, other DNA sequences also encode this same CDR3. The rearrangement joins TRBV4-2 to TRBJ2-1, with TRBD2 as a possible D gene (6 bases). V was trimmed by 4 bases and J by 7 bases, leaving 20 bases between them. The CDR3 is 16 residues long. Germline V gene data show CDR1 as LGHNA and CDR2 as YNFKEQ. For the CDR3, the DNA is TGTGCCAGCAGCCGGCCGGGACTGGCGGGAAGTAATGAGCAGTTCTTC. Protein: CASSRPGLAGSNEQFF.

The chain recombines TRBV7-9 with TRBJ2-7, with D maybe TRBD1 (5 bases). V lost 1 base to trimming and J lost 0 bases, with 10 bases between them. Germline CDR1 SEHNR, CDR2 FQNEAQ (reference sequence). The CDR3 loop spans 15 amino acids. CDR3 in amino acids: CASSLVGATSYEQYF. In DNA form, the CDR3 reads TGTGCCAGCAGCTTAGTTGGGGCGACCTCCTACGAGCAGTACTTC. Combining the CDR3 with reference TRBV7-9 and TRBJ2-7 gives the whole variable domain DTGVSQNPRHKITKRGQNVTFRCDPISEHNRLYWYRQTLGQGPEFLTYFQNEAQLEKSRLLSDRFSAERPKGSFSTLEIQRTEQGDSAMYLCASSLVGATSYEQYFGPGTRLTVT.

The chain employs TRBV30 and TRBJ1-1, with D perhaps TRBD1 (6 bases). In germline, CDR1 is GTSNPN, CDR2 SVGIG (reference sequence). The CDR3 is made up of 13 amino acids. V lost 2 bases to trimming and J lost 4 bases, with 11 bases between them. Here the CDR3 reads CAWSRGASTEAFF. As DNA, the CDR3 is TGTGCCTGGAGTCGGGGGGCTAGCACTGAAGCTTTCTTT.

The chain links TRBV5-6 to TRBJ1-1, with D hard to call. V dropped 4 bases and J dropped 1 base, with 11 bases sitting between them. This CDR3 has 14 amino acids. Germline-derived CDR1 and CDR2 are SGHDT and YYEEEE. CDR3 sequence reads: CASSLPGSNTEAFF. The CDR3 DNA reads TGTGCCAGCAGCCTCCCGGGGTCGAACACTGAAGCTTTCTTT.

The V and J genes are TRBV9 and TRBJ1-4, with 9 positions matching TRBD1. V trimming: 4 bases; J trimming: 6 bases; junction bases outside the gene matches: 10. The germline gives CDR1 SGDLS, CDR2 YYNGEE. The CDR3 extends over 16 amino acids. The CDR3 protein is CASSSRPGQGYEKLFF. CDR3 bases: TGTGCCAGCAGCTCCCGTCCGGGACAGGGCTATGAAAAACTGTTTTTT.